The next 8 T cell receptor beta chains were all read from a single sample in a study of a mutant IDH1 vaccine in newly diagnosed glioma. These receptors are not linked to any known antigen. Using immunoSEQ multiplex PCR, the repertoire was profiled, and TCRdb retains in-frame clones only, with some absent. The sample consists of roughly 57,000 clones, 70% to 90% of them appearing once. Time point defined: week 11, during vaccination. Alongside topical imiquimod, each dose of vaccine comprised 300 ug of mutant IDH1 20-mer peptide. Specimen: PBMCs, collected from a glioma patient whose treatment included an IDH1 peptide vaccine. The receptors were gathered from a man aged 40-49 years with glioma.

The chain employs TRBV5-6 and TRBJ2-2; D is undetermined. With 2 bases removed from V and 2 bases from J, the gap between germline ends came to 7 bases. There are 14 residues in the CDR3. Germline loops: CDR1 SGHDT, CDR2 YYEEEE. CDR3 in DNA: TGTGCCAGCAGCTTTCAGCTAAACACCGGGGAGCTGTTTTTT. Translated, it gives CASSFQLNTGELFF. The full variable domain, in which reference TRBV5-6 and TRBJ2-2 provide the parts outside the CDR3, is DAGVTQSPTHLIKTRGQQVTLRCSPKSGHDTVSWYQQALGQGPQFIFQYYEEEERQRGNFPDRFSGHQFPNYSSELNVNALLLGDSALYLCASSFQLNTGELFFGEGSRLTVL.

The chain links TRBV7-8 to TRBJ1-5; 9 bases agree with TRBD1. This CDR3 comprises 14 residues. The ends lost 6 bases at V and 2 bases at J; junction bases unmatched: 2. CDR1 is SGHVS and CDR2 is FQNEAQ in the germline V gene. The CDR3 sequence: CASRRQGGNQPQHF. In nucleotides, the CDR3 is TGTGCCAGCAGGCGACAGGGGGGCAATCAGCCCCAGCATTTT.

This clone was picked up a small number of times. The chain combines TRBV6-1 with TRBJ2-1; 11 bases are a match to TRBD2. The germline V gene has CDR1 MNHNS and CDR2 SASEGT. CDR3 length: 15 amino acids. The V segment lost 4 bases and the J segment 3 bases; nucleotides outside the gene matches: 2. CDR3: CASSGTSGSYNEQFF. The DNA of the CDR3 is TGTGCCAGCAGTGGAACTAGCGGGAGCTACAATGAGCAGTTCTTC.

The rearrangement uses TRBV19 and TRBJ1-5; maybe TRBD1 (6 bases). The CDR3 has 13 residues. The V end was cut by 5 bases, the J end by 6 bases, with 11 bases between. Germline CDR1 and CDR2: LNHDA and SQIVND (reference sequence). This chain's CDR3 is CASSDDRFQPQHF. In nucleotides, the CDR3 is TGTGCCAGTAGTGACGACAGGTTTCAGCCCCAGCATTTT.

This CDR3 reads CASSLAGATEAFF. CDR3 DNA sequence: TGTGCCAGCAGCTTAGCAGGGGCCACTGAAGCTTTCTTT. This chain joins TRBV11-2 and TRBJ1-1; D might be TRBD1 (6 bases). CDR3 length equals 13 residues. Deletions cut 1 base from V and 4 bases from J, with 7 bases between. From germline, CDR1 is SGHAT and CDR2 FQNNGV.

This rearrangement joins TRBV5-4 to TRBJ1-3; 7 bases are a match to TRBD1. Germline V gene sequence: CDR1 SGHNT, CDR2 YYREEE (reference sequence). J gave up 2 bases and V 2 bases, and 4 bases lay outside the gene matches. The CDR3 is made up of 15 amino acids. CDR3 loop: CASSFDRATGNTIYF. The CDR3 DNA reads TGTGCCAGCAGCTTTGACAGGGCAACTGGAAACACCATATATTTT.

This clone has more than one count but fewer than ten. V and J are TRBV11-2 and TRBJ1-3; maybe TRBD1 (6 bases). V lost 3 bases, J lost 0 bases, and 18 bases lay in between. From germline, CDR1 is SGHAT and CDR2 FQNNGV. CDR3 length: 18 amino acids. The CDR3 here is CASSFLAGHLSSGNTIYF. The CDR3 nucleotides are TGTGCCAGCAGCTTCCTCGCGGGACACCTGAGCTCTGGAAACACCATATATTTT.

The chain has TRBV28 and TRBJ2-7; 10 nucleotides line up with TRBD2. CDR1 and CDR2 (germline): MDHEN, SYDVKM. V dropped 8 bases and J dropped 4; count of bases not matched to a gene: 8. The CDR3 covers 14 residues. CDR3 in amino acids: CASLSGRGRYEQYF. CDR3 coding DNA: TGTGCCAGCTTGAGCGGGAGGGGACGGTACGAGCAGTACTTC.